These T cell receptor beta chains were read from a single sample in a study of shared clonotypes between healthy human individuals. Profiling relied on immunoSEQ multiplex PCR, and the TCRdb table lists in-frame clones only, not all of them. The table lists 330,000 or so clones, about 74% of them singletons. The sample consisted of memory CD4+ T cells sorted from blood. Source of these receptors: a man aged 25-45 years in good health. The CDR3 runs from the conserved cysteine through the conserved F or W. The order of the fields is V gene, D gene, J gene, CDR3 protein. D genes are given only for firm matches.

V gene: TRBV2
D gene: NA
J gene: TRBJ1-4
CDR3 protein: CASKKGYEKLFF

V gene: TRBV14
D gene: NA
J gene: TRBJ2-2
CDR3 protein: CASSPLRGLDTGELFF

V gene: TRBV10-1
D gene: NA
J gene: TRBJ2-7
CDR3 protein: CASSGARAAEQYF

V gene: TRBV15
D gene: NA
J gene: TRBJ1-2
CDR3 protein: CATKAVYGYTF

V gene: TRBV7-9
D gene: NA
J gene: TRBJ1-3
CDR3 protein: CASSFREKALNTIYF

V gene: TRBV7-3
D gene: NA
J gene: TRBJ2-5
CDR3 protein: CASSPIARSTQYF

V gene: TRBV15
D gene: TRBD2
J gene: TRBJ2-5
CDR3 protein: CATSRRDHSGLQETQYF

V gene: TRBV10-1
D gene: TRBD1
J gene: TRBJ2-7
CDR3 protein: CASSLGPGTGDRYEQYF

V gene: TRBV7-6
D gene: NA
J gene: TRBJ2-1
CDR3 protein: CASSLGAGEQFF

V gene: TRBV7-3
D gene: TRBD1
J gene: TRBJ2-1
CDR3 protein: CASSDRGQPYNEQFF

V gene: TRBV11-2
D gene: NA
J gene: TRBJ2-7
CDR3 protein: CASSLVESGYPRGYEQYF

V gene: TRBV4-3
D gene: NA
J gene: TRBJ2-7
CDR3 protein: CASSQERGDTYEQYF

V gene: TRBV4-3
D gene: TRBD1
J gene: TRBJ2-5
CDR3 protein: CASSQDRSDRGETQYF

V gene: TRBV2
D gene: NA
J gene: TRBJ1-5
CDR3 protein: CASRGSGYPARHF

V gene: TRBV14
D gene: TRBD2
J gene: TRBJ2-5
CDR3 protein: CASKRETSGNGGIETQYF

V gene: TRBV11-2
D gene: NA
J gene: TRBJ1-4
CDR3 protein: CASSARGATVGEKLFF

V gene: TRBV15
D gene: TRBD1
J gene: TRBJ1-4
CDR3 protein: CATSRDSLNEKLFF

V gene: TRBV5-6
D gene: TRBD2
J gene: TRBJ2-6
CDR3 protein: CASSLEARGRRSGANVLTF

V gene: TRBV7-2
D gene: NA
J gene: TRBJ1-5
CDR3 protein: CASSLSVSEQPQHF

V gene: TRBV18
D gene: TRBD1
J gene: TRBJ2-7
CDR3 protein: CASSPDDRVGDEQYF

V gene: TRBV28
D gene: NA
J gene: TRBJ1-1
CDR3 protein: CASSSTDSLNTEAFF

V gene: TRBV18
D gene: NA
J gene: TRBJ2-3
CDR3 protein: CASSPVGTSTDTQYF

V gene: TRBV15
D gene: TRBD1
J gene: TRBJ1-2
CDR3 protein: CATSYPRGRGYGYTF

V gene: TRBV6-5
D gene: NA
J gene: TRBJ1-2
CDR3 protein: CASSSGQSYGYTF

V gene: TRBV19
D gene: TRBD2
J gene: TRBJ2-7
CDR3 protein: CASSSPTSQGREQYF

V gene: TRBV30
D gene: NA
J gene: TRBJ2-7
CDR3 protein: CALAAGTYEQYF

V gene: TRBV19
D gene: NA
J gene: TRBJ1-1
CDR3 protein: CASSKGRSFMNTEAFF

V gene: TRBV29-1
D gene: TRBD2
J gene: TRBJ2-1
CDR3 protein: CSVKRLADYNEQFF

V gene: TRBV7-9
D gene: NA
J gene: TRBJ2-3
CDR3 protein: CASSLGQYADTQYF

V gene: TRBV18
D gene: NA
J gene: TRBJ2-7
CDR3 protein: CASSSRGTVSYEQYF

V gene: TRBV6-4
D gene: NA
J gene: TRBJ2-1
CDR3 protein: CASILSGTTSNEQFF

V gene: TRBV6-1
D gene: NA
J gene: TRBJ2-2
CDR3 protein: CASSETGQTGELFF

V gene: TRBV28
D gene: NA
J gene: TRBJ1-5
CDR3 protein: CASSVQGFRNQPQHF

V gene: TRBV7-8
D gene: NA
J gene: TRBJ2-7
CDR3 protein: CASSLEGTTYEQYF

V gene: TRBV5-1
D gene: NA
J gene: TRBJ2-3
CDR3 protein: CASIDSITDTQYF

V gene: TRBV7-9
D gene: NA
J gene: TRBJ2-1
CDR3 protein: CASSFGRDAFNEQFF

V gene: TRBV2
D gene: NA
J gene: TRBJ1-2
CDR3 protein: CASSEAGGQGGHGYTF

V gene: TRBV11-2
D gene: NA
J gene: TRBJ2-1
CDR3 protein: CASSLGGSAEQFF

V gene: TRBV9
D gene: TRBD2
J gene: TRBJ2-3
CDR3 protein: CASSAQAGGTDTQYF

V gene: TRBV15
D gene: TRBD1
J gene: TRBJ2-5
CDR3 protein: CATSRADRGRLKTQYF

V gene: TRBV4-2
D gene: TRBD1
J gene: TRBJ1-2
CDR3 protein: CASSLTDRGNYGYTF

V gene: TRBV10-1
D gene: NA
J gene: TRBJ2-7
CDR3 protein: CASSESGRSYEQYF

V gene: TRBV14
D gene: NA
J gene: TRBJ1-1
CDR3 protein: CASSLSWGNTEAFF

V gene: TRBV11-2
D gene: TRBD2
J gene: TRBJ2-7
CDR3 protein: CASSLTSGSPYEQYF

V gene: TRBV28
D gene: NA
J gene: TRBJ2-3
CDR3 protein: CASCVGSTDTQYF